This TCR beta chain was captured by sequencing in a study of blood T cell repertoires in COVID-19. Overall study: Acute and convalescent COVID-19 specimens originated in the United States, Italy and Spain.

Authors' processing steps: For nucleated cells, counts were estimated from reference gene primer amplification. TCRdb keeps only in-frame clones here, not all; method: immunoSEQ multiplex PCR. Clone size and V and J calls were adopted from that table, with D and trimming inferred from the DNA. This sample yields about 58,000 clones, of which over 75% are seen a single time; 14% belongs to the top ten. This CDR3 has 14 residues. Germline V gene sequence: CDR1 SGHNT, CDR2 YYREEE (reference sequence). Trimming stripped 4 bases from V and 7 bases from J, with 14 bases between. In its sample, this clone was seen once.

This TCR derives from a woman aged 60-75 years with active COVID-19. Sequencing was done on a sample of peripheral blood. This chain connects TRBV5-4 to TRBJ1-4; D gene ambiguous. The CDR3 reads CASSAQRLAEKLFF. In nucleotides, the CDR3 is TGTGCCAGCAGCGCCCAACGCTTGGCTGAAAAACTGTTTTTT. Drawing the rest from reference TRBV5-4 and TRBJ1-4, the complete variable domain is ETGVTQSPTHLIKTRGQQVTLRCSSQSGHNTVSWYQQALGQGPQFIFQYYREEENGRGNFPPRFSGLQFPNYSSELNVNALELDDSALYLCASSAQRLAEKLFFGSGTQLSVL.